Listed below are T cell receptor beta chains from one sample, sequenced in a study of blood T cells in healthy people across ages. TCRdb processed the 5' RACE reads anew with MiXCR; each CDR3 protein has one entry. The sample includes 1.4 million or so distinct CDR3 sequences, about 45% seen only once; the top ten take more than 4%. The sample was blood. The receptors originated from a woman aged 18-29 years in good health. CDR3s include the opening cysteine and the closing phenylalanine or tryptophan. The D gene is left open where the match is weak. The size entry is marked missing in some rows and otherwise reads once, few, many or a size class.

NA | TRBJ2-7 | TRBV4-3 | TRBD2 | TGCGCCAGCAGTCATGCTGCTAGCGGTTCCTACGAGCAGTACTTC | CASSHAASGSYEQYF
NA | TRBJ2-1 | TRBV15 | NA | TGTGCCACCAGCAGAGAATCAGGGTCAATCGATGAGCAGTTCTTC | CATSRESGSIDEQFF
NA | TRBJ2-7 | TRBV29-1 | TRBD1 | TGCAGCGTGCGGACAGGGGGCTCCATCTACGAGCAGTACTTC | CSVRTGGSIYEQYF
NA | TRBJ2-1 | TRBV21-1 | NA | TGTGCCAGCAGCAAAGGGACGGACTCCTACAATGAGCAGTTCTTC | CASSKGTDSYNEQFF
NA | TRBJ1-5 | TRBV4-1 | NA | TGCGCCAGCAGCCAAGTTCCAGGGGATAGCAATCAGCCCCAGCATTTT | CASSQVPGDSNQPQHF
NA | TRBJ1-1 | TRBV3-1 | NA | TGTGCCAGCAGACTGCGGGACACAAACACTGAAGCTTTCTTT | CASRLRDTNTEAFF
NA | TRBJ2-7 | TRBV7-2 | NA | TGTGCCAGCAGCCCTCCTACAGGGTTCGGCTCCTACGAGCAGTACTTC | CASSPPTGFGSYEQYF
NA | TRBJ1-2 | TRBV4-3 | TRBD1 | TGCGCCAGCAGCCAAGACCACCGACAGGGGAACTATGGCTACACCTTC | CASSQDHRQGNYGYTF
many | TRBJ2-1 | TRBV29-1 | NA | TGCAGCGCCTCAGGGTTGACGAGCTCCTACAATGAGCAGTTCTTC | CSASGLTSSYNEQFF
few | TRBJ2-7 | TRBV11-2 | NA | TGTGCCAGCAGCCCGGGACACGCTTTTAACGGGGTTGAGCAGTACTTC | CASSPGHAFNGVEQYF
few | TRBJ1-6 | TRBV7-2 | NA | TGTGCCAGCAGCTTGTGGGGGGAGTCACCCCTCCACTTT | CASSLWGESPLHF
few | TRBJ2-7 | TRBV20-1 | NA | TGCAGTGCTAGAGAGGACCAGGCCTTCTACGAGCAGTACTTC | CSAREDQAFYEQYF
NA | TRBJ1-2 | TRBV3-1 | NA | TGTGCCAGCAGCCACACGGGAGGGGGTAGGTGGAACTATGGCTACACCTTC | CASSHTGGGRWNYGYTF
few | TRBJ1-5 | TRBV9 | NA | TGTGCCAGCAGCGTAGTGAGCAGGGGCCCGCCCCAGCATTTT | CASSVVSRGPPQHF
NA | TRBJ2-3 | TRBV9 | TRBD1 | TGTGCCAGCAGCGTATCAGGACAGGGAGTGCTAGATACGCAGTATTTT | CASSVSGQGVLDTQYF
NA | TRBJ1-2 | TRBV29-1 | TRBD1 | TGCAGCGTTACCGACAGGGACAGTGGCTGCACCTTC | CSVTDRDSGCTF
NA | TRBJ1-6 | TRBV2 | NA | TGTGCCAGCACCATGGCAGGGAATAATTCACCCCTCCACTTT | CASTMAGNNSPLHF
NA | TRBJ1-5 | TRBV7-2 | NA | TGTGCCAGCAGCTTAGGGGCAGCCCGTCAGGGGCCCCAGCATTTT | CASSLGAARQGPQHF
NA | TRBJ2-2 | TRBV29-1 | NA | TGCAGCGGGCGGGCGGGTAGCACCGGGGAGCTGTTTTTT | CSGRAGSTGELFF
NA | TRBJ1-5 | TRBV12-3/TRBV12-4 | NA | TGTGCCAGCAGTCCTCGGGCAGACTCCGATAGCAATCAGCCCCAGCATTTT | CASSPRADSDSNQPQHF
few | TRBJ2-3 | TRBV13 | NA | TGTGCCAGCAGCTTAGGGGTAGCTGGAGATACGCAGTATTTT | CASSLGVAGDTQYF
NA | TRBJ2-2 | TRBV11-2 | NA | TGTGCCAGCAGCTTCGTAGCGACGAACACCGGGGAGCTGTTTTTT | CASSFVATNTGELFF
NA | TRBJ1-1 | TRBV18 | NA | TGTGCCAGCTCCCTTGGAAGTTCGAACACTGAAGCTTTCTTT | CASSLGSSNTEAFF
few | TRBJ1-2 | TRBV4-1 | NA | TGCGCCAGCAGCCAGGCAGGTGACAACCATGGCTACACCTTC | CASSQAGDNHGYTF
NA | TRBJ1-6 | TRBV9 | NA | TGTGCCAGCAGCGTAGCTGGGGCAGGATCACCCCTCCACTTT | CASSVAGAGSPLHF
NA | TRBJ2-7 | TRBV29-1 | NA | TGCAGCGTTGTAGGCAGGGTCTCCTACGAGCAGTACTTC | CSVVGRVSYEQYF
few | TRBJ2-7 | TRBV20-1 | NA | TGCAGTGCTAGACAAAGACCCTCGGGCGAGCAGTACTTC | CSARQRPSGEQYF
NA | TRBJ2-7 | TRBV5-1 | NA | TGCGCCAGCAGCTTCGTGGAGAATGAGCAGTACTTC | CASSFVENEQYF
NA | TRBJ2-7 | TRBV7-2 | NA | TGTGCCAGCACCAAAAACGCCTACGAGCAGTACTTC | CASTKNAYEQYF
NA | TRBJ1-2 | TRBV20-1 | TRBD1 | TGCAGTGCTATTGAGGGGGCAAACTATGGCTACACCTTC | CSAIEGANYGYTF
NA | TRBJ2-3 | TRBV21-1 | NA | TGTGCCAGCAGCATCGACAGGGTTACTAGCACAGATACGCAGTATTTT | CASSIDRVTSTDTQYF
few | TRBJ2-3 | TRBV21-1 | NA | TGTGCCAGCAGCAGAGGACTAGAAGATACGCAGTATTTT | CASSRGLEDTQYF
NA | TRBJ2-7 | TRBV9 | TRBD2 | TGTGCCAGCAGCGAGTTTAGAGCCGGGACTAGCTACAATGAGCAGTACTTC | CASSEFRAGTSYNEQYF
NA | TRBJ2-2 | TRBV6-1 | NA | TGTGCCAGCAGTGAAGCGGGGGGGCCCCCCGGGGAGCTGTTTTTT | CASSEAGGPPGELFF
few | TRBJ1-1 | TRBV27 | TRBD1 | TGTGCCAGCAGTTTATGGGGACAGGACACTGAAGCTTTCTTT | CASSLWGQDTEAFF
NA | TRBJ1-1 | TRBV9 | NA | TGTGCCAGCAGCACCGGGGGAGGTGGGACTGAAGCTTTCTTT | CASSTGGGGTEAFF
few | TRBJ2-5 | TRBV5-1 | NA | TGCGCCAGCAGATTGAGCTCAACAGGGCGGGAGACCCAGTACTTC | CASRLSSTGRETQYF
few | TRBJ1-2 | TRBV4-3 | TRBD1 | TGCGCCAGCAGTCCGAGACAGGGGTCGGATGGCTACACCTTC | CASSPRQGSDGYTF
NA | TRBJ2-5 | TRBV6-2/TRBV6-3 | NA | TGTGCCAGCAGTCACTGGGTAGAAGAGACCCAGTACTTC | CASSHWVEETQYF
few | TRBJ2-5 | TRBV11-3 | NA | TGTGCCAGCAGCTTTCAGGTCGAAGAGACCCAGTACTTC | CASSFQVEETQYF
many | TRBJ2-3 | TRBV4-3 | TRBD2 | TGTGCCAGCAGCCAGGGACTAGCGGGAGGGCCAGATACGCAGTATTTT | CASSQGLAGGPDTQYF
few | TRBJ1-1 | TRBV7-2 | TRBD1 | TGTGCCAGCAGCGGAGACAGGGGGGTCACTGAAGCTTTCTTT | CASSGDRGVTEAFF
NA | TRBJ2-7 | TRBV6-5 | NA | TGTGCCAGCAGTTACTCCGTAGGCGGGAACTACGAGCAGTACTTC | CASSYSVGGNYEQYF
few | TRBJ2-4 | TRBV7-2 | TRBD2 | TGTGCCAGCAGCTTAGCGGCTAGCGGGAGACTAGCCAAAAACATTCAGTACTTC | CASSLAASGRLAKNIQYF
few | TRBJ2-1 | TRBV7-8 | TRBD2 | TGTGCCAGCAGTAGTCTAGCGGGAGTCCCCAATGAGCAGTTCTTC | CASSSLAGVPNEQFF
NA | TRBJ2-2 | TRBV7-3 | NA | TGTGCCAGCAGCTTAACAGGCAGGGGAGTCACCGGGGAGCTGTTTTTT | CASSLTGRGVTGELFF
NA | TRBJ1-1 | TRBV7-3 | NA | TGTGCCAGCAGCTTCCAGGGTGCAACGGACACTGAAGCTTTCTTT | CASSFQGATDTEAFF
NA | TRBJ2-7 | TRBV11-3 | NA | TGTGCCAGCAGCGAAAACCCCCGCGACGAGCAGTACTTC | CASSENPRDEQYF
NA | TRBJ1-1 | TRBV12-3/TRBV12-4 | NA | TGTGCCAGCAGTTTAGCGGCGACTGTAACTGAAGCTTTCTTT | CASSLAATVTEAFF
once | TRBJ2-1 | TRBV12-3/TRBV12-4 | TRBD1 | TGTGCCAGCAACCCCCCAGGGGGCCCTTTTGAGCAGTTCTTC | CASNPPGGPFEQFF
once | TRBJ1-2 | TRBV30 | NA | TGTGCCTGGAGTGTACTGCGGCCCTATGGCTACACCTTC | CAWSVLRPYGYTF
few | TRBJ2-7 | TRBV7-6 | TRBD2 | TGTGCCAGCAGCCCCCCACTAGCGGGGGGCGAGCAGTACTTC | CASSPPLAGGEQYF
NA | TRBJ2-7 | TRBV6-5 | NA | TGTGCCGGCAGTTACTCGTTCGGGGCCAGCGAGCAGTACTTC | CAGSYSFGASEQYF
NA | TRBJ2-5 | TRBV2 | TRBD2 | TGTGCCAGCAGTGAGACTAGCGGGGGCCTTGAGACCCAGTACTTC | CASSETSGGLETQYF
few | TRBJ1-5 | TRBV7-9 | NA | TGTGCCAGCGGGGGCACCAATAGCAATCAGCCCCAGCATTTT | CASGGTNSNQPQHF
many | TRBJ2-3 | TRBV12-3/TRBV12-4 | NA | TGTGCCAGCAGGACCTCACTAGGGGGAGACACAGATACGCAGTATTTT | CASRTSLGGDTDTQYF
NA | TRBJ2-1 | TRBV30 | TRBD2 | TGTGCCTGGAGCCGAGGGTCTAGCGGGGTTTACAATGAGCAGTTCTTC | CAWSRGSSGVYNEQFF
many | TRBJ1-2 | TRBV6-1 | NA | TGTGCCAGCAGCCCCCCTCCGGGCTACACCTTC | CASSPPPGYTF